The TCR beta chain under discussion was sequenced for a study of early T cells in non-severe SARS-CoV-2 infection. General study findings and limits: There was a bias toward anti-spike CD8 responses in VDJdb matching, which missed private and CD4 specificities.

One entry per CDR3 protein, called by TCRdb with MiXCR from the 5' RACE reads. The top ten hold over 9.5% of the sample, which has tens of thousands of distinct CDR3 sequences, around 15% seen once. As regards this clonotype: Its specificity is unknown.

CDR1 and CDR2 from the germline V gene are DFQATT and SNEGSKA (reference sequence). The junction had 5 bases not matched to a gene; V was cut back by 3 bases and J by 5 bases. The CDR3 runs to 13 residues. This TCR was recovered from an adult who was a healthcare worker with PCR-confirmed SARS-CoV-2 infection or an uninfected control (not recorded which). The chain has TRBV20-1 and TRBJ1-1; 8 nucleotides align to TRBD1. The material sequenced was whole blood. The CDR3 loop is CSASGRGQTEAFF. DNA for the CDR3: TGCAGTGCTAGTGGCAGGGGGCAGACTGAAGCTTTCTTT.